This T cell receptor beta chain originates from a study of T cell responses to AZD1222 COVID-19 vaccine. Overall study findings and caveats: The donors showed a predominance of white British ancestry and of females, with possible underestimation of clonal diversity. The study identified only a handful of AZD1222 recipients as seropositive at baseline.

Produced via immunoSEQ multiplex PCR; TCRdb's table is partial and in-frame only. This table holds about 64,000 clones, 75% to 95% found once. The CDR3 is 15 amino acids. Trimming stripped 6 bases from V and 7 bases from J, with 16 bases between. Germline V CDR1 and CDR2: MDHEN, SYDVKM. To note about this clone: The antigen remains undetermined.

This specimen was peripheral blood, taken 28 days after the second dose of the MenACWY control vaccine. This TCR derives from an adult who received the MenACWY meningococcal vaccine as a control. V usage is TRBV28 and J usage is TRBJ1-6; a possible D gene is TRBD1 (6 bases). The CDR3 DNA is TGTGCCAGCAGACCCCGGACAGCCACAAATTCACCCCTCCACTTT. This encodes CASRPRTATNSPLHF.